A selection of T cell receptor beta chains follows, all from one sample in a study of technical replicates of blood from a handful of donors. Sequenced by immunoSEQ multiplex PCR; TCRdb stores in-frame clones only, minus some. The repertoire holds tens of thousands of clones, with roughly 95% as singletons. The sequenced sample was T cells isolated from PBMCs. The receptors come from a human donor in good health. Each CDR3 is given with its conserved first and last residue. D genes are given only for firm matches. Clone size is not always given. Where it is, it says once, few, many or a class for expanded clones.

v_gene	d_gene	j_gene	abundance	CDR3aa	CDR3nt
TRBV9	TRBD1	TRBJ2-2	once	CASSPQGGTGLTGELFF	TGTGCCAGCAGCCCCCAGGGGGGGACAGGGCTCACCGGGGAGCTGTTTTTT
TRBV7-8	TRBD1	TRBJ1-1	.	CASSSRDRSTEAFF	TGTGCCAGCAGCTCCCGGGACAGGAGTACTGAAGCTTTCTTT
TRBV5-1	.	TRBJ1-6	.	CASSGGGDLNSPLHF	TGCGCCAGCAGCGGAGGAGGGGATTTGAATTCACCCCTCCACTTT
TRBV28	.	TRBJ2-2	.	CASSSLRQANTGELFF	TGTGCCAGCAGTTCCCTACGACAGGCGAACACCGGGGAGCTGTTTTTT
TRBV4-1	TRBD2	TRBJ2-1	.	CASSQGRLALEQFF	TGCGCCAGCAGCCAAGGTAGACTAGCCCTTGAGCAGTTCTTC
TRBV7-3	TRBD1	TRBJ2-3	.	CASSRDSSSTDTQYF	TGTGCCAGCAGCAGGGACAGCTCTAGCACAGATACGCAGTATTTT
TRBV5-1	.	TRBJ2-7	.	CASSLSGWIYEQYF	TGCGCCAGCAGCTTGTCAGGGTGGATCTACGAGCAGTACTTC
TRBV28	.	TRBJ2-7	.	CATTSVPPSYEQYF	TGTGCCACCACCAGTGTCCCTCCTTCCTACGAGCAGTACTTC
TRBV28	.	TRBJ2-7	.	CASSLDSPYEQYF	TGTGCCAGCAGTTTGGACAGCCCCTACGAGCAGTACTTC
TRBV4-1	.	TRBJ1-1	.	CASSSRGAANTEAFF	TGCGCCAGCAGCTCCCGCGGCGCGGCGAACACTGAAGCTTTCTTT
TRBV29-1	TRBD2	TRBJ2-3	.	CSVNSGSRTDTQYF	TGCAGCGTTAATAGCGGGTCGCGCACAGATACGCAGTATTTT
TRBV28	.	TRBJ1-5	.	CASSLSYSNQPQHF	TGTGCCAGCAGTTTGTCCTATAGCAATCAGCCCCAGCATTTT
TRBV28	TRBD1	TRBJ2-7	.	CASSPTPTGRYEQYF	TGTGCCAGCAGTCCCACCCCGACAGGGAGATACGAGCAGTACTTC
TRBV5-6	TRBD1	TRBJ2-7	.	CASSTPGQGDTEQYF	TGTGCCAGCAGCACTCCGGGACAGGGAGACACCGAGCAGTACTTC
TRBV28	TRBD1	TRBJ2-7	.	CASSGDRVYEQYF	TGTGCCAGCAGTGGGGACAGAGTATACGAGCAGTACTTC
TRBV6-5	.	TRBJ2-7	.	CASSYSQGGYEQYF	TGTGCCAGCAGTTACTCACAGGGTGGCTACGAGCAGTACTTC
TRBV6-1	.	TRBJ2-7	once	CASSGDYEQYF	TGTGCCAGCAGTGGCGATTACGAGCAGTACTTC
TRBV18	.	TRBJ2-2	once	CASSPPTVPGELFF	TGTGCCAGCTCACCCCCGACAGTCCCCGGGGAGCTGTTTTTT
TRBV7-3	.	TRBJ1-1	.	CASSSRPLLNTEAFF	TGTGCCAGCAGCTCTAGACCGCTTTTGAACACTGAAGCTTTCTTT
TRBV9	TRBD2	TRBJ2-3	.	CASSVVPAGGASDTQYF	TGTGCCAGCAGCGTAGTTCCAGCGGGGGGAGCTTCAGATACGCAGTATTTT
TRBV5-6	TRBD1	TRBJ2-2	.	CASSLGGGLRGSAGELFF	TGTGCCAGCAGCTTGGGAGGGGGCCTACGGGGTTCGGCCGGGGAGCTGTTTTTT
TRBV7-9	.	TRBJ1-2	.	CASSLGTSGYTF	TGTGCCAGCAGCTTAGGGACATCCGGCTACACCTTC
TRBV30	.	TRBJ1-6	.	CAWIPRERARGSPLHF	TGTGCCTGGATCCCCCGGGAGAGGGCTCGTGGTTCACCCCTCCACTTT
TRBV5-4	.	TRBJ2-5	.	CASSLVGTPQETQYF	TGTGCCAGCAGCTTGGTCGGGACACCTCAAGAGACCCAGTACTTC
TRBV7-2	TRBD1	TRBJ2-7	.	CASSSRTGGYF	TGTGCCAGCAGCTCCCGGACAGGGGGGTACTTC
TRBV5-8	TRBD1	TRBJ2-5	.	CASSLPTGYQETQYF	TGTGCCAGCAGCCTCCCGACAGGGTACCAAGAGACCCAGTACTTC
TRBV19	.	TRBJ1-4	.	CASRSRGGATNEKLFF	TGTGCCAGTAGATCGCGGGGGGGGGCGACTAATGAAAAACTGTTTTTT
TRBV6-6	TRBD1	TRBJ1-2	.	CASSHRQGRDYGYTF	TGTGCCAGCAGTCATCGACAGGGACGGGACTATGGCTACACCTTC
TRBV28	.	TRBJ2-7	.	CASSLRGLVVEQYF	TGTGCCAGCAGTTTACGGGGATTAGTGGTCGAGCAGTACTTC
TRBV21-1	.	TRBJ2-1	.	CASSKEGARPRSYNEQFF	TGTGCCAGCAGCAAAGAGGGGGCCAGGCCACGCTCCTACAATGAGCAGTTCTTC
TRBV19	.	TRBJ1-2	.	CASSIRDDGYTF	TGTGCCAGTAGTATCAGGGATGATGGCTACACCTTC
TRBV28	TRBD1	TRBJ2-5	once	CASSSTGRETQYF	TGTGCCAGCAGCTCGACAGGGAGAGAGACCCAGTACTTC
TRBV20-1	.	TRBJ1-2	once	CSASNYGYTF	TGCAGTGCCAGTAACTATGGCTACACCTTC
TRBV5-5	.	TRBJ1-1	.	CASSVRDTEAFF	TGTGCCAGCAGCGTGAGGGACACTGAAGCTTTCTTT
TRBV6-5	.	TRBJ1-2	once	CASSTQDFYGYTF	TGTGCCAGCAGTACACAGGATTTCTATGGCTACACCTTC
TRBV13	TRBD2	TRBJ2-7	.	CASSPGLVYEQYF	TGTGCCAGCAGCCCCGGACTAGTCTACGAGCAGTACTTC
TRBV2	.	TRBJ1-1	.	CASSEQENTEAFF	TGTGCCAGCAGTGAACAGGAGAACACTGAAGCTTTCTTT
TRBV27	.	TRBJ1-2	.	CASSVDSFNYGYTF	TGTGCCAGCAGCGTAGACAGTTTTAACTATGGCTACACCTTC
TRBV19	TRBD1	TRBJ1-2	.	CASSIAYRDRGHGYTF	TGTGCCAGTAGTATAGCCTACCGGGACAGGGGGCATGGCTACACCTTC
TRBV19	.	TRBJ1-5	.	CASRASGFNQPQHF	TGTGCCAGTAGGGCCAGCGGGTTCAATCAGCCCCAGCATTTT
TRBV14	TRBD1	TRBJ1-2	.	CASSQGAGTDGYTF	TGTGCCAGCAGCCAAGGGGCGGGGACAGATGGCTACACCTTC
TRBV4-1	.	TRBJ1-1	.	CASRSTGRAEAFF	TGCGCCAGCAGATCTACAGGGCGCGCTGAAGCTTTCTTT
TRBV28	.	TRBJ2-5	.	CASSLRTLGETQYF	TGTGCCAGCAGTTTAAGAACCCTCGGGGAGACCCAGTACTTC